A single sample gave rise to the 6 T cell receptor beta chains below, sequenced in a study of T cell responses to AZD1222 COVID-19 vaccine. Using immunoSEQ multiplex PCR, the repertoire was profiled, and TCRdb retains in-frame clones only, with some absent. The data show roughly 150,000 clones, approximately 88% seen once. The specimen was peripheral blood, collected on day 0 of AZD1222 vaccination. The receptors were sampled from an adult in good health.

V gene TRBV19 combines with J gene TRBJ1-3, with TRBD1 identical over 7 bases. Germline V gene data show CDR1 as LNHDA and CDR2 as SQIVND (reference sequence). The CDR3 has 16 amino acids. The ends lost 10 bases at V and 0 bases at J; junction bases unmatched: 12. The CDR3 coding sequence is TGTGCCACCACTAGACAGGGTTATTCCTCTGGAAACACCATATATTTT. It encodes CATTRQGYSSGNTIYF.

This chain links TRBV5-4 with TRBJ1-1, with no clear D. Germline V gene lookup returns CDR1 SGHNT and CDR2 YYREEE (reference sequence). This CDR3 contains 15 residues. The V end lost 5 bases, the J end lost 1 base, and 15 bases lay between the germline ends. CDR3 region: CASSHTNIGNTEAFF. CDR3 bases: TGTGCCAGCAGTCACACCAACATAGGGAACACTGAAGCTTTCTTT.

The chain combines TRBV10-1 with TRBJ1-2; D remains unclear. The CDR3 totals 14 residues. V was cut by 8 bases and J by 0 bases, with 13 bases left in between. Germline V gives CDR1 WNHNN, CDR2 SYGVQD (reference sequence). The CDR3 region is CASGSTESNYGYTF. As DNA, the CDR3 is TGCGCCAGCGGTAGTACAGAATCTAACTATGGCTACACCTTC.

V gene TRBV14 combines with J gene TRBJ1-6; D uncertain. This CDR3 spans 13 amino acids. The germline CDR1 and CDR2 sequences are SGHDN and FVKESK. The V end lost 4 bases, the J end lost 7 bases, and 8 bases lay between the germline ends. The CDR3 loop is CASSLTENSPLHF. CDR3 nucleotides: TGTGCCAGCAGCCTAACCGAGAATTCACCCCTCCACTTT.

The chain carries TRBV29-1 and TRBJ2-5; D remains unclear. Germline V gene data show CDR1 as SQVTM and CDR2 as ANQGSEA. This CDR3 spans 10 amino acids. V dropped 3 bases and J dropped 1 base, with 0 bases sitting between them. The CDR3 DNA sequence: TGCAGCGTTGACCAAGAGACCCAGTACTTC. Its translation is CSVDQETQYF.

The gene calls are TRBV19 and TRBJ2-1, with 9 bases that match TRBD2. This CDR3 comprises 16 residues. Looked up from germline, CDR1 is LNHDA and CDR2 is SQIVND (reference sequence). Trimming at V came to 1 base and at J to 2 bases, leaving 3 bases not matched to a gene. The chain's CDR3 is CASSIAASGTYNEQFF. In nucleotides, the CDR3 is TGTGCCAGTAGTATAGCGGCTAGCGGGACCTACAATGAGCAGTTCTTC.